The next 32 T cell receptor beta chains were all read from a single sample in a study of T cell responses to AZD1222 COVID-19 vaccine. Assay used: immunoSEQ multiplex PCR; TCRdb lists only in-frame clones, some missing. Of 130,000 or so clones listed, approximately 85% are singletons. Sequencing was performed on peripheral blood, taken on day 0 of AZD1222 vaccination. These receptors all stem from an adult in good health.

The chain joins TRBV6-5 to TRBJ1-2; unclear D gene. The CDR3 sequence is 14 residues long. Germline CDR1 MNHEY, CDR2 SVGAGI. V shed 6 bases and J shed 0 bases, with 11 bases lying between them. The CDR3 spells CASSSRPPNYGYTF. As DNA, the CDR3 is TGTGCCAGCAGCAGTCGGCCCCCTAACTATGGCTACACCTTC.

The CDR3 protein is CASTGGMEGNTIYF. The CDR3 nucleotides read TGTGCCAGTACGGGCGGGATGGAAGGAAACACCATATATTTT. The rearrangement links TRBV19 to TRBJ1-3; no clear D gene. The germline V gene has CDR1 LNHDA and CDR2 SQIVND (reference sequence). V lost 7 bases and J lost 4, with 14 bases in between. The CDR3 is made up of 14 amino acids.

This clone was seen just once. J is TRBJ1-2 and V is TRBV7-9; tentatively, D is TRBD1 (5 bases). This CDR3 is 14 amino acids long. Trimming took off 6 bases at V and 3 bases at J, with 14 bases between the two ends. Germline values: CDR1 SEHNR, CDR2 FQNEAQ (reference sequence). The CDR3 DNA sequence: TGTGCCAGCAGTCCAATGGGGGACCACTATGGCTACACCTTC. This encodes CASSPMGDHYGYTF.

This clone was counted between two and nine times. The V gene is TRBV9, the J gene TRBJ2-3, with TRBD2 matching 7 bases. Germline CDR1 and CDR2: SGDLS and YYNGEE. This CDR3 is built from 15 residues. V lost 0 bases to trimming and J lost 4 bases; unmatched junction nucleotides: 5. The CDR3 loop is CASSVGGGRADTQYF. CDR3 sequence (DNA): TGTGCCAGCAGCGTAGGTGGGGGGAGGGCAGATACGCAGTATTTT.

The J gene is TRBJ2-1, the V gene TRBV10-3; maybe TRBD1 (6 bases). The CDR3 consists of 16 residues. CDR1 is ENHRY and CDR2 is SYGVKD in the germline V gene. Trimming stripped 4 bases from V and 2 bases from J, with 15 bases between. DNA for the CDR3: TGTGCCATCAGTGGGTTAGGACAGACGACCTACAATGAGCAGTTCTTC. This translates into CAISGLGQTTYNEQFF.

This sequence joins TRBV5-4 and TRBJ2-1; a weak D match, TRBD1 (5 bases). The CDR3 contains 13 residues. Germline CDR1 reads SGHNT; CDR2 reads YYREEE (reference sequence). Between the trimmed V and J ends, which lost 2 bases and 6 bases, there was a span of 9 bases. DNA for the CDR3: TGTGCCAGCAGCTTAATTGACAGCAATGAGCAGTTCTTC. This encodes CASSLIDSNEQFF. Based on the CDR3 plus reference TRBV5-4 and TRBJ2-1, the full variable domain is ETGVTQSPTHLIKTRGQQVTLRCSSQSGHNTVSWYQQALGQGPQFIFQYYREEENGRGNFPPRFSGLQFPNYSSELNVNALELDDSALYLCASSLIDSNEQFFGPGTRLTVL.

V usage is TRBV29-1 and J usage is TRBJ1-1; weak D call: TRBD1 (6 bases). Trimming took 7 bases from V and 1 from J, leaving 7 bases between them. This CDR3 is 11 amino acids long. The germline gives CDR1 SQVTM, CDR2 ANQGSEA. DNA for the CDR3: TGCAGCGGAGGGGGGAACACTGAAGCTTTCTTT. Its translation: CSGGGNTEAFF.

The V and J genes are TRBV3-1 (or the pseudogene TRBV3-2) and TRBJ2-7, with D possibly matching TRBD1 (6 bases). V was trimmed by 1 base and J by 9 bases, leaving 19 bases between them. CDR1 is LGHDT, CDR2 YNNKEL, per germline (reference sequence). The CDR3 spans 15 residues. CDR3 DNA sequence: TGTGCCAGCAGCCAAGGGGGTAGGACAGTTGTTGCGCAGTACTTC. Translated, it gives CASSQGGRTVVAQYF.

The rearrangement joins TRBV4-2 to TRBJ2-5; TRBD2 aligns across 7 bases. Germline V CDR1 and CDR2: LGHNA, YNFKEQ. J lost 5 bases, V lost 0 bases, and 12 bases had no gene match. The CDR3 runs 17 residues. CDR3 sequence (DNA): TGTGCCAGCAGCCAAGATTACACTAGCGCCACCTTTGAGACCCAGTACTTC. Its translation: CASSQDYTSATFETQYF.

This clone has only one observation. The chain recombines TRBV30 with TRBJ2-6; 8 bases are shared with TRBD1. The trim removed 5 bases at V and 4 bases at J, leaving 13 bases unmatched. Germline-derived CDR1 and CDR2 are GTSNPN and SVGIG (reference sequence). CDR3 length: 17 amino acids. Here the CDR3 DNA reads TGTGCCTGGGATGAGGGCAGGGGGCCCGGAGGGGCCAACGTCCTGACTTTC. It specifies CAWDEGRGPGGANVLTF.

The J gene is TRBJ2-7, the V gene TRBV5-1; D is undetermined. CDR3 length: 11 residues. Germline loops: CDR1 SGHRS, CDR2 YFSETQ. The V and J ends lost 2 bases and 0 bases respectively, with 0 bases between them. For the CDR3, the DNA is TGCGCCAGCAGCTTCTCCTACGAGCAGTACTTC. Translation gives CASSFSYEQYF.

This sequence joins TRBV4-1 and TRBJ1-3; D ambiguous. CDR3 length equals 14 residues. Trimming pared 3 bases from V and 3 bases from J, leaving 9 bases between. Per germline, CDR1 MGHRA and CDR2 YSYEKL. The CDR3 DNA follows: TGCGCCAGCAGCCACCCACCAAATGGAAACACCATATATTTT. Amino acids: CASSHPPNGNTIYF.

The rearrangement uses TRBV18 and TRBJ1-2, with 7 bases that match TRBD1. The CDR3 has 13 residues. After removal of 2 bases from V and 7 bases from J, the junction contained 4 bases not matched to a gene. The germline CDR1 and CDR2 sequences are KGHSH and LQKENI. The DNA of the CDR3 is TGTGCCAGCTCACCAGGGACAGAGAGTGGCTACACCTTC. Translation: CASSPGTESGYTF.

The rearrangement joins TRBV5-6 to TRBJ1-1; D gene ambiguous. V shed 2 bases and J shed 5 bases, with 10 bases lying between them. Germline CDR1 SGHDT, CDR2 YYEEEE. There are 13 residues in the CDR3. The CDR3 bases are TGTGCCAGCAGCTTATTCCGGGGAACTGAAGCTTTCTTT. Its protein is CASSLFRGTEAFF.

In DNA, the CDR3 is TGCGCCAGCAGCTCCGGGACAGATGGAAACACCATATATTTT. Translated, it gives CASSSGTDGNTIYF. V usage is TRBV5-1 and J usage is TRBJ1-3; 7 bases line up with TRBD1. Unmatched junction bases numbered 3, after V lost 3 bases and J lost 3 bases. The V gene's germline CDR1 is SGHRS and CDR2 YFSETQ. The length of the CDR3 is 14 residues.

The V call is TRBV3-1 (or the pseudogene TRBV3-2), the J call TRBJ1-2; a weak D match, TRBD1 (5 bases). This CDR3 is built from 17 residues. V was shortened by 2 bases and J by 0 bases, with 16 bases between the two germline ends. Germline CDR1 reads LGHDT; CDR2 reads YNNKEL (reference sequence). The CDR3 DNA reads TGTGCCAGCAGCCAATCAGGGCACTTCCCATCTAACTATGGCTACACCTTC. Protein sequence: CASSQSGHFPSNYGYTF.

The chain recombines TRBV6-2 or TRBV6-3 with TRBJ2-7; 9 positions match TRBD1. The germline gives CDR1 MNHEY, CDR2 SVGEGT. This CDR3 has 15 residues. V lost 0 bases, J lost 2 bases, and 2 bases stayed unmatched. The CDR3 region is CASSYSGTGTYEQYF. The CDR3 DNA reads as TGTGCCAGCAGTTACTCAGGGACAGGGACCTACGAGCAGTACTTC.

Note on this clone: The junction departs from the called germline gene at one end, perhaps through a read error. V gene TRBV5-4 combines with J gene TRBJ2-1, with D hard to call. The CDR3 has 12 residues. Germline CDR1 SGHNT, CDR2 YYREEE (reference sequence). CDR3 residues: CASSLETGFGVF. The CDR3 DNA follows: TGTGCCAGCAGCTTGGAGACCGGCTTTGGGGTCTTC.

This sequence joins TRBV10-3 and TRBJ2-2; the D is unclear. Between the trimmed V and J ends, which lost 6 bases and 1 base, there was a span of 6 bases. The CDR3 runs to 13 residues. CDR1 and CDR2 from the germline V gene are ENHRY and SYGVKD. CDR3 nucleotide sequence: TGTGCCATCAGCGCCCAGAACACCGGGGAGCTGTTTTTT. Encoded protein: CAISAQNTGELFF.

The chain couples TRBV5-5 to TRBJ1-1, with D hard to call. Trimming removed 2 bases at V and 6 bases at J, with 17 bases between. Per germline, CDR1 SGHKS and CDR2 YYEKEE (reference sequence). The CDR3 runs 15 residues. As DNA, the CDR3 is TGTGCCAGCAGCTTTGAAGGTGTCTTGAGTCCTGAAGCTTTCTTT. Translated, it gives CASSFEGVLSPEAFF.

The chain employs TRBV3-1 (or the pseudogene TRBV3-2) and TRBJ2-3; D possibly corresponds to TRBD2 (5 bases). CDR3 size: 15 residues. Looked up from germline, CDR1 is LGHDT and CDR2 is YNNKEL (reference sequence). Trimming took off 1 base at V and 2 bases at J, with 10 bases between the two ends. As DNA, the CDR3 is TGTGCCAGCAGCCAAGCGGGGATTTCCACAGATACGCAGTATTTT. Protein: CASSQAGISTDTQYF.

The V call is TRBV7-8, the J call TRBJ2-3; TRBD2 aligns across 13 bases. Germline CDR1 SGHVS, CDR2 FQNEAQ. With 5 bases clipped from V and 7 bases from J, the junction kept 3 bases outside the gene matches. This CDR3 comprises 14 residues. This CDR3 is CASSPGLAGNTQYF. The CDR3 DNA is TGTGCCAGCAGCCCGGGACTAGCGGGAAATACGCAGTATTTT.

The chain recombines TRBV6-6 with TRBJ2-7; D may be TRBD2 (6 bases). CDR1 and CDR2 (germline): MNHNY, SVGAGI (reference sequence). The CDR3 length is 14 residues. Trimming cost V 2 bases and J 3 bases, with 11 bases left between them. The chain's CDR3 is CASSYGTGNYEQYF. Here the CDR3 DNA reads TGTGCCAGCAGTTACGGGACTGGAAACTACGAGCAGTACTTC.

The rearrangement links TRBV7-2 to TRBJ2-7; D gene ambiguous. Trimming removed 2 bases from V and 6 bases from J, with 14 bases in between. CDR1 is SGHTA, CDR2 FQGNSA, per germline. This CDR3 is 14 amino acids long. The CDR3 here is CASSLIRSNSEQYF. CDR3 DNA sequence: TGTGCCAGCAGCTTAATTAGGTCAAACTCCGAGCAGTACTTC. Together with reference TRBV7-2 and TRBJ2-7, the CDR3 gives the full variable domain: GAGVSQSPSNKVTEKGKDVELRCDPISGHTALYWYRQSLGQGLEFLIYFQGNSAPDKSGLPSDRFSAERTGGSVSTLTIQRTQQEDSAVYLCASSLIRSNSEQYFGPGTRLTVT.

CDR3 amino acids: CASSLEGVGEKLFF. CDR3 nucleotide sequence: TGCGCCAGCAGCTTGGAAGGGGTGGGGGAAAAACTGTTTTTT. The chain employs TRBV5-1 and TRBJ1-4; TRBD1 is a possible D gene (5 bases). Deletions cut 0 bases from V and 8 bases from J, with 11 bases between. The CDR3 has 14 residues. Germline V gives CDR1 SGHRS, CDR2 YFSETQ.

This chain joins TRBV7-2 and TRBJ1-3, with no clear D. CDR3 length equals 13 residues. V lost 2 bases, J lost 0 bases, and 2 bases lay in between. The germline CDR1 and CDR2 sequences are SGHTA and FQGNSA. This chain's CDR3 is CASSLTSGNTIYF. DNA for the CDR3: TGTGCCAGCAGCTTAACCTCTGGAAACACCATATATTTT. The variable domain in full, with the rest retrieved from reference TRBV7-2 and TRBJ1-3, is GAGVSQSPSNKVTEKGKDVELRCDPISGHTALYWYRQSLGQGLEFLIYFQGNSAPDKSGLPSDRFSAERTGGSVSTLTIQRTQQEDSAVYLCASSLTSGNTIYFGEGSWLTVV.

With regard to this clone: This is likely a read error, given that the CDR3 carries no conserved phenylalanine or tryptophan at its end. This CDR3 is CASSQGYTQNSPLHL. CDR3 bases: TGCGCCAGCAGCCAAGGGTACACTCAGAATTCACCCCTCCACCTT. This chain connects TRBV4-1 to TRBJ1-6; D call uncertain. CDR1 MGHRA and CDR2 YSYEKL come from the germline V gene. The CDR3 has 15 residues. V lost 1 base and J lost 7, with 11 bases in between.

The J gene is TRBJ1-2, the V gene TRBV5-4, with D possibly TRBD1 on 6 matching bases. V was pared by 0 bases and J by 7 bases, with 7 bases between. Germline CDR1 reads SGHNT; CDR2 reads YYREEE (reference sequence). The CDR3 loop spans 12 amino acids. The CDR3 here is CASSLARGGYTF. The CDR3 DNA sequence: TGTGCCAGCAGCTTGGCCAGGGGTGGCTACACCTTC.

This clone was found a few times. The CDR3 loop reads CASSPGGVRATNEKLFF. As DNA, the CDR3 is TGTGCCAGCAGCCCTGGAGGGGTGAGGGCAACTAATGAAAAACTGTTTTTT. V is TRBV3-1 (or the pseudogene TRBV3-2) and J is TRBJ1-4, with D possibly being TRBD1 (5 bases). In germline, CDR1 is LGHDT, CDR2 YNNKEL (reference sequence). CDR3 length equals 17 residues. Trimming cost V 4 bases and J 0 bases, with 15 bases left between them.

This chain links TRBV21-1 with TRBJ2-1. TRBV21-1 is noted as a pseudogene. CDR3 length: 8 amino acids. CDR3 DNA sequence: TGTGCCAGCAGCAAATGGTTCTTC. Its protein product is CASSKWFF.

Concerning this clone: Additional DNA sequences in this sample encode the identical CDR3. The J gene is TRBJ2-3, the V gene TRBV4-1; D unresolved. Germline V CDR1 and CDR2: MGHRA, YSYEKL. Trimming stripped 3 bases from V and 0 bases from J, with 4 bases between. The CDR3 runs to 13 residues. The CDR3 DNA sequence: TGCGCCAGCAGCCAGGGTAGCACAGATACGCAGTATTTT. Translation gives CASSQGSTDTQYF.

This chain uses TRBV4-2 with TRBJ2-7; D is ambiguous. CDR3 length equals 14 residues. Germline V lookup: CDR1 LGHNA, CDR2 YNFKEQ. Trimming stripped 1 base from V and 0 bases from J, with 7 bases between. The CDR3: CASSQALSSYEQYF. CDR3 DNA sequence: TGTGCCAGCAGCCAAGCGTTAAGCTCCTACGAGCAGTACTTC.